This passage covers 5 T cell receptor beta chains from one sample sequenced in a study of blood T cell repertoires in COVID-19. TCRdb's copy holds only in-frame clones and misses some; the assay was immunoSEQ multiplex PCR. Seen here are about 210,000 clones, 75% to 85% observed once, and the top ten hold around 4.5%. The specimen was PBMCs or T cells enriched from blood (not recorded which). These TCRs come from a man aged 25-40 years with acute COVID-19.

The chain employs TRBV7-3 and TRBJ1-6; D is unresolved. Germline CDR1 SGHTA, CDR2 FQGTGA. The CDR3 contains 14 residues. V was shortened by 1 base and J by 11 bases, with 12 bases between the two germline ends. The CDR3 region has the DNA TGTGCCAGCAGCTTAAATGTCGCAGGAACACCCCTCCACTTT. This codes for CASSLNVAGTPLHF.

The chain employs TRBV19 and TRBJ1-6; D is unresolved. The CDR3 is 13 amino acids. The ends were cut back, 9 bases at V and 7 bases at J, with 13 bases in the middle. Germline V gene sequence: CDR1 LNHDA, CDR2 SQIVND (reference sequence). In nucleotides, the CDR3 is TGTGCCAGCTCTTCTACCGGGAATTCACCCCTCCACTTT. The encoded protein is CASSSTGNSPLHF.

The chain combines TRBV7-9 with TRBJ2-5; 11 nucleotides agree with TRBD1. V was clipped by 6 bases and J by 4 bases; unmatched bases: 7. Germline V gene data show CDR1 as SEHNR and CDR2 as FQNEAQ (reference sequence). CDR3 length: 15 amino acids. CDR3 coding DNA: TGTGCCAGCAGGCAAAAAGGGACAGGGGGAGAGACCCAGTACTTC. Translated: CASRQKGTGGETQYF.

The gene calls are TRBV29-1 and TRBJ1-1; tentatively, D is TRBD1 (6 bases). CDR3 size: 13 residues. Per the germline V gene, CDR1 is SQVTM and CDR2 is ANQGSEA. Trimming cost V 5 bases and J 0 bases, with 10 bases left between them. In nucleotides, the CDR3 is TGCAGCGTTCCCGGGACAATGAACACTGAAGCTTTCTTT. Its protein is CSVPGTMNTEAFF.

CDR3 in DNA: TGCGCCAGCGCGGACAGTCTGGTCTCTGGAAACACCATATATTTT. As protein: CASADSLVSGNTIYF. The rearrangement uses TRBV5-1 and TRBJ1-3; D is possibly TRBD1 (6 bases). CDR3 length: 15 residues. Trimming removed 7 bases from V and 0 bases from J, with 14 bases in between. The germline CDR1 and CDR2 sequences are SGHRS and YFSETQ.